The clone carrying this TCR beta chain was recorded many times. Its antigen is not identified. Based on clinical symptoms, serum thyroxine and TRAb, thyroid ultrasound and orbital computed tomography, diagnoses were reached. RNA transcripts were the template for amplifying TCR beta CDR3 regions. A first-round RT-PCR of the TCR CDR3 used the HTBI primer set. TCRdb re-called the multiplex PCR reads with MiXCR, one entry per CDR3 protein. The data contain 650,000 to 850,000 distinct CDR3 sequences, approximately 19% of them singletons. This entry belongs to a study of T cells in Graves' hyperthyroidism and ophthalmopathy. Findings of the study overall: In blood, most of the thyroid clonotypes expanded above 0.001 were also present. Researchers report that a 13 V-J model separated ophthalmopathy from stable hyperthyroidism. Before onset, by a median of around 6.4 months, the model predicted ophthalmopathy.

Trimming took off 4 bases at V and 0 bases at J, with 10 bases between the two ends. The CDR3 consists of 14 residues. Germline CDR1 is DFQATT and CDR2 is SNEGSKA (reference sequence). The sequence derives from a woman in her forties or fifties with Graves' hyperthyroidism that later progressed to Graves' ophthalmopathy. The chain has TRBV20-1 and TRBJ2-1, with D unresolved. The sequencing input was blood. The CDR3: CSAKGGYSYNEQFF. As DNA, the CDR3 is TGCAGTGCTAAAGGCGGTTACTCCTACAATGAGCAGTTCTTC.